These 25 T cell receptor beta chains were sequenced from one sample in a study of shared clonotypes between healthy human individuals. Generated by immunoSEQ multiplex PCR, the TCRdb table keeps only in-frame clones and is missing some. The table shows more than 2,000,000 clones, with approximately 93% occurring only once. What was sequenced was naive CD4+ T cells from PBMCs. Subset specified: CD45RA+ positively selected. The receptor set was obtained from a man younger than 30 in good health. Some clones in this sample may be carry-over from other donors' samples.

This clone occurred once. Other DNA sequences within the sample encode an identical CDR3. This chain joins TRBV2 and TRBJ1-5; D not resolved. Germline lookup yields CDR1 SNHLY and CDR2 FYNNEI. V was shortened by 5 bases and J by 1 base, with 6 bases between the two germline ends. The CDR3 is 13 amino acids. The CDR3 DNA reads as TGTGCCAGCAGTTTGGACAGCAATCAGCCCCAGCATTTT. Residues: CASSLDSNQPQHF.

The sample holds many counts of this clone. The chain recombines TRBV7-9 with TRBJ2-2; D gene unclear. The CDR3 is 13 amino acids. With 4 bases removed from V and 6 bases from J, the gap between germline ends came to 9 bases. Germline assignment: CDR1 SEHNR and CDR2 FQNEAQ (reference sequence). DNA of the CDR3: TGTGCCAGCAGCTACATAGAGGCCGGGGAGCTGTTTTTT. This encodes CASSYIEAGELFF.

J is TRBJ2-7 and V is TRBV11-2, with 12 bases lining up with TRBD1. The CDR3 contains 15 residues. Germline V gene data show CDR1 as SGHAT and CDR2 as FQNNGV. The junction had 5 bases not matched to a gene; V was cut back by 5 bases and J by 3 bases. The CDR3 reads CASSKRDRGLYEQYF. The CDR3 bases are TGTGCCAGCAGCAAGAGGGACAGGGGGCTCTACGAGCAGTACTTC.

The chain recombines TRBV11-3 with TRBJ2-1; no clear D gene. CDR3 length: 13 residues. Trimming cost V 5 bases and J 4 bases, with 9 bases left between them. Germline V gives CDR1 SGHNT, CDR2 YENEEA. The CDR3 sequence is CASSTDVYNEQFF. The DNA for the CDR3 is TGTGCCAGCAGCACCGACGTATACAATGAGCAGTTCTTC.

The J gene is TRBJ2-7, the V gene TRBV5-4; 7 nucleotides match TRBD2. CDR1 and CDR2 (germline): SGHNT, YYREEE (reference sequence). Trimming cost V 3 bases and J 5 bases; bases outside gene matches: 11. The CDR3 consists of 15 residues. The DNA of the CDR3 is TGTGCCAGCAGCTCTCGGGGGGACTCGGAGGACGAGCAGTACTTC. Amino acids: CASSSRGDSEDEQYF.

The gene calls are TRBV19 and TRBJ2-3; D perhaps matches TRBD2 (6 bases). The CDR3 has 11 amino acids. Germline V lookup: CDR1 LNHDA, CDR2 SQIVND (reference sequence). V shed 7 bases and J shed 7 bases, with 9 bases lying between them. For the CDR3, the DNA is TGTGCCAGTATCCGGGGGAATACGCAGTATTTT. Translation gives CASIRGNTQYF.

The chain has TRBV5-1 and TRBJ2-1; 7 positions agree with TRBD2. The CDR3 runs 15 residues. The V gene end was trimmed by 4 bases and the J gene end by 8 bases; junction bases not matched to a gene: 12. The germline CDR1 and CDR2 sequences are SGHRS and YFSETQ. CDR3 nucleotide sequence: TGCGCCAGCAGCCCCTTGCGGGAGCCCGGCTATGAGCAGTTCTTC. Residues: CASSPLREPGYEQFF.

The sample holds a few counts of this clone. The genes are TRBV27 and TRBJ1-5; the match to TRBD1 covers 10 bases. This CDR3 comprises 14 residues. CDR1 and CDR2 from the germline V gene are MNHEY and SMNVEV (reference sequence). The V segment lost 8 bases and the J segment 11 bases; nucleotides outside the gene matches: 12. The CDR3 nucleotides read TGTGCCAGCGGTCCGGGACAGGGGTTCACGGCCCAGCATTTT. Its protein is CASGPGQGFTAQHF.

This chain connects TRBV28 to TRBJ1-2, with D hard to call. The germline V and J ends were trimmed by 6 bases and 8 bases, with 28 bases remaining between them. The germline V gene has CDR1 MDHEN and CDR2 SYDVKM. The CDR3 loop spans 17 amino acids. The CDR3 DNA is TGTGCCAGCAGAGGCAAGAGACCGGATACTATTCTGTCCGGCTACACCTTC. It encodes CASRGKRPDTILSGYTF.

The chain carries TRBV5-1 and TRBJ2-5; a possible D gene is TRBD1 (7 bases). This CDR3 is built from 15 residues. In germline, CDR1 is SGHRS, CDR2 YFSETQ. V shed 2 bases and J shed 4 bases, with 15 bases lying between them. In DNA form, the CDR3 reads TGCGCCAGCAGCTTATCCGGGACAGCGGGAGAGACCCAGTACTTC. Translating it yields CASSLSGTAGETQYF.

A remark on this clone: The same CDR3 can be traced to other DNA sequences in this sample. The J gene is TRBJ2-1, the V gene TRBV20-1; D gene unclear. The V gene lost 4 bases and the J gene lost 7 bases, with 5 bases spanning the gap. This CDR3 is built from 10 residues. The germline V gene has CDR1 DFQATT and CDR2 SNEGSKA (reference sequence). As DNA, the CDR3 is TGCAGTGCTATTGGGAATGAGCAGTTCTTC. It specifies CSAIGNEQFF.

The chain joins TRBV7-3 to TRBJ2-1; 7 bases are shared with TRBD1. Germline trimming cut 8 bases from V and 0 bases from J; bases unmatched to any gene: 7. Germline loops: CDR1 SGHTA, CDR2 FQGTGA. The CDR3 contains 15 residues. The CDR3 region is CASRLTGDSYNEQFF. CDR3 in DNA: TGTGCCAGCCGCCTTACAGGGGACTCCTACAATGAGCAGTTCTTC.

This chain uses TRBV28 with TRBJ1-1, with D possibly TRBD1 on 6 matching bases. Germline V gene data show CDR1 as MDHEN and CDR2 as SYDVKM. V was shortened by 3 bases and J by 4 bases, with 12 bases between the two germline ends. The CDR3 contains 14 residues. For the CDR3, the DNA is TGTGCCAGCAGTTTTGGGGGGCGGGTCACTGAAGCTTTCTTT. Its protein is CASSFGGRVTEAFF.

This CDR3 is CASSAGQAAGELFF. The CDR3 nucleotides read TGTGCCAGCAGCGCCGGACAGGCGGCTGGGGAGCTGTTTTTT. This chain connects TRBV9 to TRBJ2-2; 7 bases are shared with TRBD1. With V trimmed by 3 bases and J by 8 bases, 7 bases remained unmatched. The CDR3 loop spans 14 amino acids. The germline V gene encodes CDR1 SGDLS and CDR2 YYNGEE.

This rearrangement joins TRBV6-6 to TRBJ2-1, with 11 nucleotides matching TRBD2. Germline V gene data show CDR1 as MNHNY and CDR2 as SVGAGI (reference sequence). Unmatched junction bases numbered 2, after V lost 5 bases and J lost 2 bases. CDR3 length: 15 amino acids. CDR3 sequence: CASSKTSGTYNEQFF. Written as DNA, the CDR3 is TGTGCCAGCAGTAAGACTAGCGGGACCTACAATGAGCAGTTCTTC.

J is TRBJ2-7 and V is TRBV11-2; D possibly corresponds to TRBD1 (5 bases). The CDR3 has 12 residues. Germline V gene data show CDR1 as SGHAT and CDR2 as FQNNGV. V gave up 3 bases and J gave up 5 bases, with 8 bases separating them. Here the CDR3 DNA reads TGTGCCAGCAGCTTTTTAGGGGACGAGCAGTACTTC. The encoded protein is CASSFLGDEQYF.

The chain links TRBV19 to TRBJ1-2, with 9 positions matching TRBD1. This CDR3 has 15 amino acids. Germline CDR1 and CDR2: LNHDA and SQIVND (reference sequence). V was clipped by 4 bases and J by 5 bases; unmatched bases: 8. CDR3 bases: TGTGCCAGTAGTAATTACAGGGGGCTCGGATATGGCTACACCTTC. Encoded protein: CASSNYRGLGYGYTF.

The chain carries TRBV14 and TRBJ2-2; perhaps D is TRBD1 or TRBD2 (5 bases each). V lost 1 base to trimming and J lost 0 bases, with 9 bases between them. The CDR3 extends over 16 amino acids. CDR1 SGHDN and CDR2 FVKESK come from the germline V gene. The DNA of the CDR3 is TGTGCCAGCAGCCAAGGAGGGACCGCGAACACCGGGGAGCTGTTTTTT. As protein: CASSQGGTANTGELFF. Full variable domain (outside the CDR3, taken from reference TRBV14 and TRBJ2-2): EAGVTQFPSHSVIEKGQTVTLRCDPISGHDNLYWYRRVMGKEIKFLLHFVKESKQDESGMPNNRFLAERTGGTYSTLKVQPAELEDSGVYFCASSQGGTANTGELFFGEGSRLTVL.

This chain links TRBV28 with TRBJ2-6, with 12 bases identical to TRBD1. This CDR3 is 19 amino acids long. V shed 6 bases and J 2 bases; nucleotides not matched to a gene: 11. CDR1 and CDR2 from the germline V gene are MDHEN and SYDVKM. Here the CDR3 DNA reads TGTGCCAGCAGCATCCGAACGGGACAGGGGGCGCCTGGGGCCAACGTCCTGACTTTC. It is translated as CASSIRTGQGAPGANVLTF.

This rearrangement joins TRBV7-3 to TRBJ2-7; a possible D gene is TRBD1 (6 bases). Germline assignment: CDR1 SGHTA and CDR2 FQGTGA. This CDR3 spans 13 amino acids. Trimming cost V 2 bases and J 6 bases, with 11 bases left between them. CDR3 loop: CASSLGQFREQYF. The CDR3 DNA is TGTGCCAGCAGCTTAGGACAGTTCCGCGAGCAGTACTTC.

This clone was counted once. This CDR3 is CASSLAQVELDTQYF. As DNA, the CDR3 is TGCGCCAGCAGCTTGGCTCAGGTAGAACTGGATACGCAGTATTTT. The rearrangement links TRBV5-1 to TRBJ2-3, with D uncertain. CDR1 SGHRS and CDR2 YFSETQ come from the germline V gene. This CDR3 spans 15 amino acids. Trimming cost V 0 bases and J 6 bases, with 14 bases left between them. Full variable domain (rest looked up from reference TRBV5-1 and TRBJ2-3): KAGVTQTPRYLIKTRGQQVTLSCSPISGHRSVSWYQQTPGQGLQFLFEYFSETQRNKGNFPGRFSGRQFSNSRSEMNVSTLELGDSALYLCASSLAQVELDTQYFGPGTRLTVL.

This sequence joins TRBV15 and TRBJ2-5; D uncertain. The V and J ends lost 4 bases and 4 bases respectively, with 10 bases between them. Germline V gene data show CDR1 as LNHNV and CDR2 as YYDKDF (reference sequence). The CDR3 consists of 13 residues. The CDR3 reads CATSIRVGETQYF. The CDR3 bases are TGTGCCACCAGCATTCGTGTGGGAGAGACCCAGTACTTC.

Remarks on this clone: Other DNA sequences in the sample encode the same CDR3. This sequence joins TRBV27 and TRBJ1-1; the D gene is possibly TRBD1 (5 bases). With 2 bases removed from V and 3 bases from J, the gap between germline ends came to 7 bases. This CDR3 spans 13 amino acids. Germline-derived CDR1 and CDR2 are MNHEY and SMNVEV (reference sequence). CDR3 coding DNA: TGTGCCAGCAGTTTACGGGGGTACACTGAAGCTTTCTTT. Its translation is CASSLRGYTEAFF.

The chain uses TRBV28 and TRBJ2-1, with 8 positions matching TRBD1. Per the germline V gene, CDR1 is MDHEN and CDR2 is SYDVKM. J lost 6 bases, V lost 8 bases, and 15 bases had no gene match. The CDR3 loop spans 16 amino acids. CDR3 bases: TGTGCCAGCGTACCTCTGACAGGGGTGGCGAGCAATGAGCAGTTCTTC. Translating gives CASVPLTGVASNEQFF.

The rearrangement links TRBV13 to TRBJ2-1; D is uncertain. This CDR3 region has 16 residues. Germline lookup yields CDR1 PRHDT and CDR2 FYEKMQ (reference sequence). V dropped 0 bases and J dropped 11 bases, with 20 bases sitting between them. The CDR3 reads CASSLGLHRQAPQQFF. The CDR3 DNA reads TGTGCCAGCAGCTTAGGCTTACATCGGCAGGCGCCTCAGCAGTTCTTC.